A single TCR beta chain is shown here with its context. This clonotype appeared many times. Its antigen is currently not known. It has no much larger one-base neighbor in the sample; base qualities were not kept. CDR1 and CDR2, per the germline V gene (reference sequence), are SEHNR and FQNEAQ. The CDR3 measures 15 amino acids from cysteine to phenylalanine. CDR3 DNA only is kept here, 45 bases in frame from base 1. The junction shows trimming of 6 bases on V and 1 base on J, and the gene matches do not reach 7 bases of it. These data come from a study of T cell repertoires in cytomegalovirus infection (dated by TCRdb to the late 2010s). Turning to the overall study: Peptide stimulations targeted recently identified HLA-C-restricted CMV epitopes, whose presentation resists viral immunomodulation, together with well-studied HLA-B-restricted epitopes. The HLA type of each donor mattered for the analysis, because public TCR beta signatures pointed to carriage of CMV infection along with the matching HLA type.

The full study reports these points: Cumulative frequency of public TCR beta family members discriminated carriers of CMV infection plus the relevant HLA type in this cohort and an independent approximately 370-donor cohort. In the ex vivo response, HLA-C-restricted CMV-specific TCR beta clonotypes were dominant, and in two of eight donors the single most frequent clonotype came from this HLA-C-restricted group.

Sequencing was performed on an Illumina HiSeq 1500. The public reads were reprocessed in TCRdb via fastp at Q25 and MiXCR, keeping in-frame beta chains. A single entry per CDR3 protein holds the most common genes and DNA from its merged rows. Across this sample there are about 770,000 distinct CDR3 sequences, with 29% seen only once. About 12% of the sample is in the top ten clones. The treatment or condition label for this specimen denotes: in vitro stimulation with specific CMV peptide epitopes to enrich CMV-specific T cells. The TCR sequence derives from a human donor in good health (CMV status not recorded). Some clones in this sample may be carry-over from other donors' samples. The sequence joins TRBV7-9 to TRBJ1-2; 8 middle bases align to TRBD1. The source was cultured CD8+ T cells from PBMCs, collected from culture after CMV antigen stimulation. At the DNA level, the sequence is TGTGCCAGCAGTCCCCGACAGGGGCGTAACTATGGCTACACCTTC. Its coded protein is CASSPRQGRNYGYTF. The reference TRBV7-9 and TRBJ1-2 proteins fill in what lies around the CDR3, so the full variable domain reads DTGVSQNPRHKITKRGQNVTFRCDPISEHNRLYWYRQTLGQGPEFLTYFQNEAQLEKSRLLSDRFSAERPKGSFSTLEIQRTEQGDSAMYLCASSPRQGRNYGYTFGSGTRLTVV.